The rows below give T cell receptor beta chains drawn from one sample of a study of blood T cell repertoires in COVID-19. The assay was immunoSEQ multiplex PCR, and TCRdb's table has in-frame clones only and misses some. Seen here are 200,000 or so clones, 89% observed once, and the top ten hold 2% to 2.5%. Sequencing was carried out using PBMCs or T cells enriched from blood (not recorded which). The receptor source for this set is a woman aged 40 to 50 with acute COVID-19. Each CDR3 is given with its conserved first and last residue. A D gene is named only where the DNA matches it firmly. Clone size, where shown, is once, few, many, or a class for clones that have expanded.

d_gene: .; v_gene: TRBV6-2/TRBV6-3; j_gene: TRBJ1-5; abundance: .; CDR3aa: CASSYGGSNQPQHF; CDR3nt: TGTGCCAGCAGTTATGGAGGTAGCAATCAGCCCCAGCATTTT
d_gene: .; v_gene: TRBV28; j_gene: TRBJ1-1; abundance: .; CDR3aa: CATSSNTEAFF; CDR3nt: TGTGCCACCTCTTCTAACACTGAAGCTTTCTTT
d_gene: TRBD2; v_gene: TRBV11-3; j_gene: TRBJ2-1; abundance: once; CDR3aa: CASSPGTSAHNEQFF; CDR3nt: TGTGCCAGCAGCCCCGGGACTAGCGCCCACAATGAGCAGTTCTTC
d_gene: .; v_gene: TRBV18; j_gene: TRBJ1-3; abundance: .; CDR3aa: CASSPGSLPGNTIYF; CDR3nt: TGTGCCAGCTCACCAGGGAGCCTCCCTGGAAACACCATATATTTT
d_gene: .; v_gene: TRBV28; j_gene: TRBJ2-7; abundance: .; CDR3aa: CASNRVPPYEQYF; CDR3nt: TGTGCCAGCAATCGGGTCCCTCCCTACGAGCAGTACTTC
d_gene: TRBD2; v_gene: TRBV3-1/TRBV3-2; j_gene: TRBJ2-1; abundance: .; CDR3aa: CASSQELTSSHNEQFF; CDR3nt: TGTGCCAGCAGCCAAGAATTGACTAGCAGCCACAATGAGCAGTTCTTC
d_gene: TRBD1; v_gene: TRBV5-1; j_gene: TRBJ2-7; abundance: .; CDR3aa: CASSLVDRGSGEQYF; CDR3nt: TGCGCCAGCAGCTTGGTCGACAGGGGCTCGGGCGAGCAGTACTTC
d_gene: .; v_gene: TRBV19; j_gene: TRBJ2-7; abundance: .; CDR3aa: CASSNRGEQYF; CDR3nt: TGTGCCAGTAGTAACCGCGGAGAGCAGTACTTC
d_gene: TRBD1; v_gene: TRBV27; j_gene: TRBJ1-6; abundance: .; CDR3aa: CASSPRQGMGSPLHF; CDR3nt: TGTGCCAGCAGTCCCCGACAGGGAATGGGGTCACCCCTCCACTTT
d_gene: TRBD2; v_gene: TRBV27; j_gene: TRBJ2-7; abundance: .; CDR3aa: CASRRTSGYFYEQYF; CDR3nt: TGTGCCAGCAGGAGGACTAGCGGTTACTTCTACGAGCAGTACTTC
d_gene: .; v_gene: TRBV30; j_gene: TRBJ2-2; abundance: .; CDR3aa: CAWSITGRAGELFF; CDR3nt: TGTGCCTGGAGTATTACAGGGAGGGCCGGGGAGCTGTTTTTT
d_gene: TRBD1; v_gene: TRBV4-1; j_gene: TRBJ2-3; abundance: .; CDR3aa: CASSQDPGRTGRTDTQYF; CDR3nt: TGCGCCAGCAGCCAAGATCCGGGGAGGACAGGGAGGACAGATACGCAGTATTTT
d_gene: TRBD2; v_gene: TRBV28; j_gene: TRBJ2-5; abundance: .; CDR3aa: CASSSTGAGGQETQYF; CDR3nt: TGTGCCAGCAGTTCCACTGGAGCGGGGGGCCAAGAGACCCAGTACTTC
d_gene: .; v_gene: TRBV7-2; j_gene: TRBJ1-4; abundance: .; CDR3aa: CASSILQGRNEKLFF; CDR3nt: TGTGCCAGCAGCATACTACAGGGTCGGAATGAAAAACTGTTTTTT
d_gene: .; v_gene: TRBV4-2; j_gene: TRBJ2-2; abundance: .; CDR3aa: CASSQRVAGDTGELFF; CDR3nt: TGTGCCAGCAGCCAAAGGGTCGCAGGGGACACCGGGGAGCTGTTTTTT
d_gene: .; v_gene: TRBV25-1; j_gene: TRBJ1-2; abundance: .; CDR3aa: CASSRGYGYTF; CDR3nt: TGTGCCAGTTCTCGGGGCTATGGCTACACCTTC
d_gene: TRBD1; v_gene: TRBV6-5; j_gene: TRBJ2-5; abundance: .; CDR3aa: CASSYGTGQGQETQYF; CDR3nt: TGTGCCAGCAGTTATGGGACAGGACAAGGCCAAGAGACCCAGTACTTC
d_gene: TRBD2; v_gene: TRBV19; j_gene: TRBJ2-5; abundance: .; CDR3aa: CASIGLAGGQETQYF; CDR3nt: TGTGCCAGTATAGGACTAGCGGGAGGGCAAGAGACCCAGTACTTC
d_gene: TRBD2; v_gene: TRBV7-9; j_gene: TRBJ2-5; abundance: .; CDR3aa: CASSKLAGRETQYF; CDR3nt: TGTGCCAGCAGCAAGCTAGCGGGGAGAGAGACCCAGTACTTC
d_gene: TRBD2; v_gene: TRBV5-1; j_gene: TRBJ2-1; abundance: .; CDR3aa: CASTISPGLANEQFF; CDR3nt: TGCGCCAGCACCATCTCTCCGGGACTAGCCAATGAGCAGTTCTTC
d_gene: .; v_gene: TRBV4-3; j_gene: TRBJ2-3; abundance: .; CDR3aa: CASSRQVEGADTQYF; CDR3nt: TGCGCCAGCAGCCGTCAGGTCGAAGGGGCAGATACGCAGTATTTT
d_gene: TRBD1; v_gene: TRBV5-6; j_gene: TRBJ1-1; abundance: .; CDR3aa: CASSSRDRKNTEAFF; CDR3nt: TGTGCCAGCAGCTCCCGGGACAGAAAGAACACTGAAGCTTTCTTT
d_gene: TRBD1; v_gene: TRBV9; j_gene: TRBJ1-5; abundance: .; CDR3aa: CASSDGQGSNQPQHF; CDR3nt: TGTGCCAGCAGCGACGGACAGGGTAGCAATCAGCCCCAGCATTTT